This entry features one TCR beta chain sequence. No antigen is known for it. The CDR3 runs to 16 residues. V dropped 5 bases and J dropped 3 bases, with 18 bases sitting between them. The germline V gene has CDR1 SGHAT and CDR2 FQNNGV. These data come from a study of graft-versus-host responses after intestinal transplantation. Overall study: All recipients were given anti-thymocyte globulin induction, and tacrolimus and steroids were then administered for 2 to 3 years.

Overall study findings and caveats: GvH clone levels peaked in circulation, and this peak was associated with early post-transplant HvG declines. GvH clones occurred in recipient marrow; some first appeared in ileum or blood.

Only in-frame clones appear in the TCRdb table, and some are missing; sequencing was by immunoSEQ multiplex PCR. The sample records about 50,000 clones, 92% being singletons. This TCR was sampled from a human donor who was the organ donor for an intestinal transplant. The chain links TRBV11-2 to TRBJ2-3; tentatively, D is TRBD2 (6 bases). Material: unstimulated CD4+ T cells sorted from spleen or lymph node cells, obtained before transplant. CDR3 residues: CASSPLLWGETDTQYF. In nucleotides, the CDR3 is TGTGCCAGCAGCCCTCTCCTTTGGGGGGAAACAGATACGCAGTATTTT. Combining the CDR3 with reference TRBV11-2 and TRBJ2-3 gives the whole variable domain EAGVAQSPRYKIIEKRQSVAFWCNPISGHATLYWYQQILGQGPKLLIQFQNNGVVDDSQLPKDRFSAERLKGVDSTLKIQPAKLEDSAVYLCASSPLLWGETDTQYFGPGTRLTVL.